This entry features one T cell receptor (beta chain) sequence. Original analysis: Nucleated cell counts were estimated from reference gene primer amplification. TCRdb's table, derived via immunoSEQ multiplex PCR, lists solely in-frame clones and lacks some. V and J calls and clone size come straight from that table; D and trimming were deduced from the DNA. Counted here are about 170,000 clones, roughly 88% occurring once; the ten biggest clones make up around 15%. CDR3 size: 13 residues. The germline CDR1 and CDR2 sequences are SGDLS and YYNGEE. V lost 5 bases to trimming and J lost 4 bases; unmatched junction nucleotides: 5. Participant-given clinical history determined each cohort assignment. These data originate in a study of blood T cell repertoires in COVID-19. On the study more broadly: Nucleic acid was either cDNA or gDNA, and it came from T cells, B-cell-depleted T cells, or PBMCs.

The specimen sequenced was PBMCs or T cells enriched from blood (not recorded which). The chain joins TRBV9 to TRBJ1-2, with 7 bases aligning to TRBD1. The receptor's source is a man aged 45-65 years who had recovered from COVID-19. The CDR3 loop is CASSRTGAYGYTF. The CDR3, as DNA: TGTGCCAGCAGTAGAACAGGGGCCTATGGCTACACCTTC.